What follows describes a single T cell receptor beta chain. What antigen it recognizes has not been identified. Per-nucleotide qualities are absent, and no much larger clonotype sits a single base away. Library preparation employed the immunoSEQ multiplex PCR assay. For the multiplex PCR, a mixture combining 60 forward primers for TCR Vbeta segments and 13 reverse primers for TCR Jbeta segments was used. Amplification of the CDR3 region of rearranged TCR beta genes was performed with a multiplex PCR assay on genomic DNA. The amplified TCR beta libraries were sequenced on the Illumina HiSeq System as 87-base-pair reads. As for how the authors treated the data: Across the 670 or so repertoires, a later analysis counted around 80 million unique TCR beta chains, some 11 million of which were shared by at least two donors. A nearest-neighbor algorithm error-corrected the raw reads and collapsed the reads into unique sequences, merging closely related sequences to remove PCR and sequencing errors. To assign V, D and J gene segments, CDR3 sequences were aligned to IMGT reference sequences. For a sequence to be retained, a match of at least six nucleotides to both a V gene segment and a J gene segment was required. A rearrangement counted as productive if the CDR3 had no stop codons and remained in frame with V and J, and every other rearrangement counted as non-productive. Following IMGT convention, CDR3 was defined as the stretch from the second conserved V-encoded cysteine up to the conserved J-encoded phenylalanine. The earlier analysis of about 620 of the donors excluded sequences that lacked an unambiguous match to a single V gene segment. In an earlier analysis of a few hundred of the donors, V segments were called functional above 56.7% productive rearrangements and were called segregating when the between-donor standard deviation exceeded 5%. A statistical classification framework was developed to diagnose cytomegalovirus status using the catalog of TCR beta chain sequences. In a later analysis, TCR nucleotide sequences were compared against IMGT/GENE-DB human TR gene sequences so that V and J genes could be assigned. The TCRdist pipeline was used in a later analysis to assign CDR3 sequences and most-parsimonious VDJ recombination scenarios. In a later analysis, every TCR beta chain was defined by the combination of its CDR3 amino acid sequence and its V-gene family, and reads without a unique V-gene family were dropped. To address suspected cross-contamination and a sequencing artifact, a later analysis removed roughly 580 highly shared, low-generation-probability nucleotide sequences. For each public chain, a later analysis derived a clonal expansion index from normalized ranks of inferred template counts within each repertoire. In a later analysis, generation probabilities were computed using a VDJ recombination model fitted to out-of-frame rearrangements, and the results were checked against IGoR. Hypergeometric tests were used in a later analysis to score TCR-TCR, TCR-HLA and TCR-CMV co-occurrence, with a repertoire-size bias correction applied to the TCR pairs. A later analysis estimated false discovery rates by permuting HLA or CMV assignments 20 times. A later analysis grouped co-occurring TCRs with DBSCAN, adding TCRdist sequence similarity when clustering within HLA-allele-positive subsets. Repertoires with fewer than 30,000 or more than 120,000 public chains were left out of co-occurrence clustering, as were roughly five repertoires with anomalous nucleotide sharing. TCRdb provides this immuneACCESS table in a form limited to in-frame rearrangements. Some clones are lacking; in checked studies, under half of them reflect an unresolved V gene, and why the rest are absent is not known. The V and J calls and clone size come from that table; D and trimming were worked out from the DNA. The sample contains some 150,000 clones, approximately 70% of them found a single time. The top ten constitute roughly 2.5% of the sample.

Its CDR3 holds 13 amino acids, cysteine through phenylalanine. Left in the record is the CDR3 DNA by itself, 39 bases read in frame from the first base. V lost 3 bases and J lost 5 bases; the stretch between them is 8 bases long. Based on the germline V gene (reference sequence), the CDR1 and CDR2 sequences are MNHEY and SMNVEV. The data derive from a study of cytomegalovirus exposure and HLA in healthy donors (dated by TCRdb to the late 2010s). Background on the whole study: In an earlier analysis of under 750 of the donors, 276 Gb of sequence data and 100 million or so unique TCR beta sequences from some 170 million T cells were reported. Approximately 330 gigabases of sequencing data and around 80 million unique TCR sequences made up an early release that covered fewer than 650 HLA-typed donors. Class I and class II HLA loci were covered by the typing at four-digit resolution. Rather than drawing on any new phenotypic data, the later analysis identified candidate immune exposures from TCR beta sequences and the way those sequences occurred across donors. The number of typed donors differed by locus: roughly 629-640 for A, B, C, DRB1 and DQB1; approximately 520 for DQA1; some 610 for DPA1; and some 450 for DPB1. Of the 350 to 450 genotyped donors, 65% to 90% were placed in the genetic ancestry cluster associated with self-reported Caucasian donors. The study combined high-throughput TCR immunosequencing, statistical association of individual TCRs with disease status, and machine learning to predict cytomegalovirus infection status. A later genetic analysis took genome-wide SNP genotypes for 398 of the 666 donors and used that subset as a discovery cohort. A few DR-DQ haplotypes were treated as single units for association and clustering because of strong linkage in the cohort. In a later analysis, previously published TCR beta repertoires from some 640 donors were re-analyzed and high-resolution HLA genotyping was added so that TCR occurrence patterns could be studied. Alongside the repertoire data, information on donor age, sex, ethnicity and CMV serostatus was compiled. The study used immunosequencing to profile the T cell repertoires of under 700 subjects and linked those repertoires to cytomegalovirus serostatus. Across about 370 genotyped donors of the cohort, an average of approximately 220,000 unique TCR beta nucleotide sequences per donor were sequenced, and roughly a sixth of those sequences were non-productive. The study aimed to test whether signatures of past pathogen exposure could be identified by cataloging public T cell receptors. In an earlier analysis of several hundred of the donors, high-throughput TCR beta sequencing was used to judge whether each TCR beta V gene segment behaved as functional or pseudogenic. Every repertoire in the discovery cohort had been generated on one and the same sequencing platform. Besides the first cohort of 666 subjects, a separate validation cohort made up of 95 to 150 different subjects was used. Broad study findings and their caveats: A later analysis found that most CMV-associated TCR beta chains appeared HLA-restricted, with HLA associations seemingly driven largely by CMV exposure. HLA typing was unavailable for some donors at each locus, so association tests used only the typed subset. In a later analysis, HLA-associated TCR beta chains were found to be more clonally expanded and to have lower generation probabilities than equally common non-associated chains. A later genetic analysis reported fewer N-insertions in productive TCRs among donors in an Asian-associated ancestry cluster than the roughly 720-donor mean. Most TCR sequences were seen in very few donors, while some public TCRs were found in many individuals. An association between a missense DCLRE1C variant and V-gene and J-gene trimming of TCR beta chains was found in a later genetic analysis and replicated in an independent cohort. A cluster of highly shared sequence variants was judged likely to be a technical artifact of the sequencing pipeline. A later analysis found that TCR association rates varied across HLA loci, with DRB1 alleles showing the most associated TCRs and HLA-C alleles the fewest. A later analysis associated about 17,000 TCR beta sequences with specific HLA alleles at a false discovery rate of 0.05. Only TCR beta chains were sequenced in this cohort, and the absence of alpha or paired-chain data limited detectable features. A total of 164 TCR beta chains were listed by the study as associated with cytomegalovirus. In vitro tests confirmed that a few of the cytomegalovirus-associated TCR beta chains recognize cytomegalovirus antigens. In a later analysis, several top co-occurrence clusters were reported to appear linked to parvovirus B19, influenza, CMV and Epstein-Barr virus. Approximately 18 rarely observed V segments, including chromosome 9 orphons, were excluded from the earlier analysis of almost 600 of the donors because counts were too low. Because the 87-base-pair reads could not distinguish some IMGT-functional V segments, including TRBV6-2 and TRBV6-3, those segments were excluded. Strong co-occurrence of HLA alleles, especially DR and DQ, made assigning TCR associations to individual alleles difficult. Immune exposure information for the cohort was limited to CMV serostatus. In an earlier analysis of some 500 of the donors, most TCR beta V segments were observed in productive rearrangements about 87% or about 30% of the time, broadly matching IMGT annotations. The classifier was reported to diagnose cytomegalovirus status with high specificity and sensitivity in both the original and validation cohorts. A further reported finding was that TCR beta sequences accurately predicted the HLA-A and HLA-B alleles for most subjects in the first cohort. Linkage disequilibrium might explain the correlated functional status among segregating V segments, but an unknown experimental factor could not be excluded. Sequencing depth was assumed to be roughly uniform across donors in the presence/absence analyses, though that assumption may not hold. It was suggested by the authors that the approach could potentially be generalized to other disease states and immunological phenotypes.

The cohort was made up of under 800 healthy bone marrow donors. At the time of sampling, every cohort member was nominally healthy, though immune exposures that went unrecorded were likely present. CMV serostatus was recorded as positive for about 300 and negative for about 50% of the roughly 700 cohort members, whereas no CMV serostatus was recorded for the donor in question. Each donor provided a peripheral blood sample, and peripheral blood mononuclear cells were used for TCR beta sequencing. Genomic DNA extraction from the blood cell samples was performed with the Qiagen DNeasy Blood Extraction Kit.

The clonotype comes from a human donor in good health. The source material was PBMCs. The chain couples TRBV27 to TRBJ2-1, and perhaps TRBD2 as D gene, on 5 matching bases. DNA sequence: TGTGCCAGCAGTTTCAACGGGAACAATGAGCAGTTCTTC. This encodes CASSFNGNNEQFF.